These 28 T cell receptor beta chains were sequenced from one sample in a study of T cell changes during pregnancy in multiple sclerosis (dated by TCRdb to about 2019). The library was generated by the immunoSEQ multiplex PCR assay. TCRdb provides this immuneACCESS table in a form limited to in-frame rearrangements. Some clones are lacking; in checked studies, under half of them reflect an unresolved V gene, and why the rest are absent is not known. This sample has over 30,000 clones in its table, and about 91% of those were observed once. The top ten clonotypes cover about 3% of the sample. This material consisted of CD4+ T cells from peripheral blood mononuclear cells, taken in the third trimester of pregnancy. The source is a female donor in good health, enrolled as a control in a pregnancy study.

The chain joins TRBV5-4 to TRBJ2-1; TRBD2 matches 10 bases. The CDR3 length is 15 residues. With V trimmed by 4 bases and J by 3 bases, 4 bases remained unmatched. From germline, CDR1 is SGHNT and CDR2 YYREEE (reference sequence). The CDR3 loop reads CASSISGGGYNEQFF. CDR3 bases: TGTGCCAGCAGCATCAGCGGGGGGGGCTACAATGAGCAGTTCTTC.

The chain carries TRBV9 and TRBJ1-1; 8 nucleotides agree with TRBD1. The CDR3 totals 15 residues. With 0 bases clipped from V and 5 bases from J, the junction kept 6 bases outside the gene matches. Per germline, CDR1 SGDLS and CDR2 YYNGEE. The CDR3 nucleotides read TGTGCCAGCAGCGTAGGGTACAGGGGGGTGACTGAAGCTTTCTTT. Encoded protein: CASSVGYRGVTEAFF.

This clone was counted a few times. The rearrangement links TRBV4-1 to TRBJ1-2; 8 bases line up with TRBD1. The CDR3 consists of 16 residues. Germline V CDR1 and CDR2: MGHRA, YSYEKL. Losses at the gene ends were 0 bases for V and 6 bases for J; bases not matched to a gene: 9. The CDR3 coding sequence is TGCGCCAGCAGCCAAGATCCTAGACAGGGGCGGCATGGCTACACCTTC. It yields the protein CASSQDPRQGRHGYTF.

J is TRBJ1-5 and V is TRBV7-6; 9 nucleotides match TRBD1. This CDR3 is 17 amino acids long. Germline CDR1 is SGHVS and CDR2 is FNYEAQ. Unmatched junction bases numbered 7, after V lost 0 bases and J lost 4 bases. The CDR3 coding sequence is TGTGCCAGCAGCTTAGCCCCTGGACAGGGGACGAATCAGCCCCAGCATTTT. Translating it yields CASSLAPGQGTNQPQHF. Supplemented by reference TRBV7-6 and TRBJ1-5, the full variable domain reads GAGVSQSPRYKVTKRGQDVALRCDPISGHVSLYWYRQALGQGPEFLTYFNYEAQQDKSGLPNDRFSAERPEGSISTLTIQRTEQRDSAMYRCASSLAPGQGTNQPQHFGDGTRLSIL.

The V gene is TRBV19, the J gene TRBJ2-3, with 13 bases lining up with TRBD2. Germline CDR1 LNHDA, CDR2 SQIVND (reference sequence). V dropped 7 bases and J dropped 7; count of bases not matched to a gene: 11. The CDR3 is 16 residues long. The CDR3 here is CASNRGLAGTGNTQYF. The CDR3 bases are TGTGCCAGTAATCGGGGACTAGCGGGAACAGGGAATACGCAGTATTTT.

V is TRBV9 and J is TRBJ2-2; weak D call: TRBD2 (6 bases). The V end lost 0 bases, the J end lost 6 bases, and 15 bases lay between the germline ends. Germline CDR1 is SGDLS and CDR2 is YYNGEE. This CDR3 region has 16 residues. This CDR3 is CASSVAWGGYPGELFF. In DNA, the CDR3 is TGTGCCAGCAGCGTAGCCTGGGGAGGTTATCCCGGGGAGCTGTTTTTT.

V is TRBV11-2 and J is TRBJ2-7; 10 bases line up with TRBD2. The CDR3 length is 16 residues. Germline trimming cut 5 bases from V and 7 bases from J; bases unmatched to any gene: 14. Germline CDR1 is SGHAT and CDR2 is FQNNGV. The CDR3 sequence is CASSRGGLAGAEEQYF. The CDR3 DNA reads TGTGCCAGCAGCCGGGGGGGCCTAGCGGGAGCGGAAGAGCAGTACTTC.

This clone appeared once. J is TRBJ2-2 and V is TRBV7-2; D not resolved. There are 13 residues in the CDR3. Germline assignment: CDR1 SGHTA and CDR2 FQGNSA. V shed 1 base and J shed 8 bases, with 8 bases lying between them. CDR3 protein: CASSLDGLGELFF. In nucleotides, the CDR3 is TGTGCCAGCAGCTTAGACGGTCTAGGGGAGCTGTTTTTT. The full variable domain, in which reference TRBV7-2 and TRBJ2-2 provide the parts outside the CDR3, is GAGVSQSPSNKVTEKGKDVELRCDPISGHTALYWYRQSLGQGLEFLIYFQGNSAPDKSGLPSDRFSAERTGGSVSTLTIQRTQQEDSAVYLCASSLDGLGELFFGEGSRLTVL.

This clone was observed a few times. This chain joins TRBV2 and TRBJ1-1; no clear D gene. The V and J ends lost 7 bases and 5 bases respectively, with 5 bases between them. CDR1 and CDR2 from the germline V gene are SNHLY and FYNNEI. The CDR3 is 10 residues long. CDR3 sequence (DNA): TGTGCCAGCATCTCTACTGAAGCTTTCTTT. It encodes CASISTEAFF.

The chain carries TRBV28 and TRBJ1-4; weak D call: TRBD1 (5 bases). Germline V lookup: CDR1 MDHEN, CDR2 SYDVKM. This CDR3 comprises 15 residues. The V gene lost 7 bases and the J gene lost 7 bases, with 19 bases spanning the gap. The CDR3 coding sequence is TGTGCCAGCACCCGGGCGGGGCTACGGGGTGAAAAACTGTTTTTT. This translates into CASTRAGLRGEKLFF.

This clone was picked up a small number of times. The genes are TRBV5-4 and TRBJ1-2; 8 bases align to TRBD1. V shed 0 bases, J shed 7 bases, and the junction held 8 bases outside the gene matches. Germline-derived CDR1 and CDR2 are SGHNT and YYREEE (reference sequence). The CDR3 loop spans 15 amino acids. CDR3 nucleotides: TGTGCCAGCAGCTTGGGAGGGGCAGGGGGCGGTGGCTACACCTTC. Translation gives CASSLGGAGGGGYTF.

The chain is built from TRBV7-6 and TRBJ2-2, with 9 positions matching TRBD1. Germline V gene lookup returns CDR1 SGHVS and CDR2 FNYEAQ. The V gene end was trimmed by 0 bases and the J gene end by 5 bases; junction bases not matched to a gene: 4. The CDR3 is 16 residues long. CDR3 coding DNA: TGTGCCAGCAGCTTAGCGGAGACAGGGGGGACCGGGGAGCTGTTTTTT. This codes for CASSLAETGGTGELFF.

The chain recombines TRBV9 with TRBJ2-7; D remains ambiguous. Trimming pared 4 bases from V and 4 bases from J, leaving 21 bases between. Germline lookup yields CDR1 SGDLS and CDR2 YYNGEE. The CDR3 runs to 16 residues. The CDR3 bases are TGTGCCAGCAGCCCCAGCAGGTGGTACAGAGCTTACGAGCAGTACTTC. Translated, it gives CASSPSRWYRAYEQYF.

This chain connects TRBV19 to TRBJ2-2; 7 nucleotides align to TRBD1. With 6 bases clipped from V and 4 bases from J, the junction kept 5 bases outside the gene matches. Germline V gives CDR1 LNHDA, CDR2 SQIVND (reference sequence). The CDR3 has 14 residues. The DNA for the CDR3 is TGTGCCAGTAGCCTGGGACAGAGCACCGGGGAGCTGTTTTTT. Protein sequence: CASSLGQSTGELFF.

The CDR3 loop reads CASSVSGGNTDTQYF. As DNA, the CDR3 is TGTGCCAGCAGCGTTAGCGGGGGTAACACAGATACGCAGTATTTT. The chain links TRBV9 to TRBJ2-3; TRBD2 matches 9 bases. V dropped 2 bases and J dropped 2; count of bases not matched to a gene: 3. The CDR3 runs to 15 residues. Per the germline V gene, CDR1 is SGDLS and CDR2 is YYNGEE.

J is TRBJ1-2 and V is TRBV20-1, with a tentative D call TRBD1 (5 bases). The germline V gene encodes CDR1 DFQATT and CDR2 SNEGSKA (reference sequence). The CDR3 has 11 residues. The V and J ends lost 6 bases and 5 bases respectively, with 10 bases between them. Written as DNA, the CDR3 is TGCAGTGCCGATCGACAGTATGGCTACACCTTC. Translating it yields CSADRQYGYTF.

The V gene is TRBV27, the J gene TRBJ1-5, with 7 bases identical to TRBD1. V lost 8 bases, J lost 8 bases, and 12 bases stayed unmatched. Germline V gene lookup returns CDR1 MNHEY and CDR2 SMNVEV (reference sequence). The CDR3 is 14 residues long. CDR3 amino acids: CASLSGTVWEPQHF. The DNA for the CDR3 is TGTGCCAGCCTATCTGGGACAGTTTGGGAGCCCCAGCATTTT.

The chain uses TRBV11-2 and TRBJ2-5; tentatively, D is TRBD2 (6 bases). Germline CDR1 reads SGHAT; CDR2 reads FQNNGV. This CDR3 is 16 amino acids long. V was shortened by 4 bases and J by 7 bases, with 22 bases between the two germline ends. CDR3 DNA sequence: TGTGCCAGCAGCTCCCTCAGGGCGGGGCTCTCCGGGACCCAGTACTTC. Its protein is CASSSLRAGLSGTQYF.

The chain uses TRBV10-1 and TRBJ2-5; D not resolved. The better agreement between TRBJ2-7 and the DNA end casts doubt on the J call. The CDR3 is 12 residues long. Per germline, CDR1 WNHNN and CDR2 SYGVQD (reference sequence). CDR3: CASSVGEGEQYF. For the CDR3, the DNA is TGCGCCAGCAGTGTGGGCGAAGGCGAGCAGTACTTC.

CDR3 coding DNA: TGTGCCAGTAGTCCCGACATAAATTACAATGAGCAGTTCTTC. It encodes CASSPDINYNEQFF. V is TRBV19 and J is TRBJ2-1; no firm D call. Trimming pared 5 bases from V and 4 bases from J, leaving 12 bases between. From germline, CDR1 is LNHDA and CDR2 SQIVND (reference sequence). CDR3 length: 14 amino acids.

This chain links TRBV7-9 with TRBJ2-5, with D possibly being TRBD2 (6 bases). V gave up 1 base and J gave up 5 bases, with 14 bases separating them. This CDR3 spans 15 amino acids. Germline assignment: CDR1 SEHNR and CDR2 FQNEAQ (reference sequence). For the CDR3, the DNA is TGTGCCAGCAGCTTAGGTTTACCGGAGGGGGAGACCCAGTACTTC. Encoded protein: CASSLGLPEGETQYF.

This clone has a single count. This chain joins TRBV18 and TRBJ1-2, with 7 bases identical to TRBD1. Germline lookup yields CDR1 KGHSH and CDR2 LQKENI. V shed 3 bases, J shed 4 bases, and the junction held 11 bases outside the gene matches. The CDR3 has 16 residues. CDR3 sequence: CASSPAPDRRTYGYTF. The CDR3 DNA follows: TGTGCCAGCTCACCCGCTCCGGACAGGCGGACCTATGGCTACACCTTC.

V gene TRBV7-9 combines with J gene TRBJ1-2, with D perhaps TRBD1 (5 bases). The CDR3 is made up of 15 amino acids. In germline, CDR1 is SEHNR, CDR2 FQNEAQ (reference sequence). V lost 4 bases, J lost 8 bases, and 20 bases lay in between. CDR3 sequence (DNA): TGTGCCAGCAGCTCCGACCTACTCCTAGGGGTCGGCTACACCTTC. Its protein product is CASSSDLLLGVGYTF.

The rearrangement uses TRBV27 and TRBJ2-1; TRBD2 aligns across 9 bases. Germline CDR1 and CDR2: MNHEY and SMNVEV (reference sequence). The CDR3 has 17 residues. The junction had 8 bases not matched to a gene; V was cut back by 5 bases and J by 0 bases. The CDR3, as DNA: TGTGCCAGCAGTCGGAGGTTTAGCGGGAGCTCCTACAATGAGCAGTTCTTC. Translating it yields CASSRRFSGSSYNEQFF.

This chain links TRBV25-1 with TRBJ1-5; no reliable D call. The CDR3 is made up of 14 amino acids. V lost 4 bases and J lost 7, with 14 bases in between. Looked up from germline, CDR1 is MGHDK and CDR2 is SYGVNS. The CDR3: CASSGGSQRQPQHF. The CDR3 DNA is TGTGCCAGCAGTGGTGGGTCCCAGAGGCAGCCCCAGCATTTT. Using reference TRBV25-1 and TRBJ1-5 for the parts outside the CDR3, the full variable domain is EADIYQTPRYLVIGTGKKITLECSQTMGHDKMYWYQQDPGMELHLIHYSYGVNSTEKGDLSSESTVSRIRTEHFPLTLESARPSHTSQYLCASSGGSQRQPQHFGDGTRLSIL.

Written as DNA, the CDR3 is TGTGCCAGCAGACTTACAGGGGCTCAGCCCCAGCATTTT. This sequence encodes CASRLTGAQPQHF. The chain has TRBV6-5 and TRBJ1-5; the match to TRBD1 covers 7 bases. After removal of 6 bases from V and 6 bases from J, the junction contained 5 bases not matched to a gene. Looked up from germline, CDR1 is MNHEY and CDR2 is SVGAGI. The length of the CDR3 is 13 residues.

This chain connects TRBV11-3 to TRBJ2-2; 9 positions match TRBD1. The V segment lost 4 bases and the J segment 4 bases; nucleotides outside the gene matches: 7. This CDR3 has 16 residues. Germline values: CDR1 SGHNT, CDR2 YENEEA. The chain's CDR3 is CASSWGRTGATGELFF. The DNA of the CDR3 is TGTGCCAGCAGCTGGGGGCGGACAGGGGCCACCGGGGAGCTGTTTTTT.

The CDR3 DNA reads TGCGCCAGCAGCACGGACAGGGGCACAGATACGCAGTATTTT. Translation: CASSTDRGTDTQYF. This chain connects TRBV5-1 to TRBJ2-3; 8 bases line up with TRBD1. CDR1 SGHRS and CDR2 YFSETQ come from the germline V gene. CDR3 length: 14 amino acids. V shed 4 bases and J 1 base; nucleotides not matched to a gene: 2.